Listed below are T cell receptor beta chains from one sample, sequenced in a study of blood T cell repertoires in COVID-19. Repertoires were generated with immunoSEQ multiplex PCR, while TCRdb's copy carries only in-frame clones and drops some. The sample includes around 25,000 clones, about 73% seen only once; the top ten take 20%. The sample comprised peripheral blood. The source of these receptors is a human donor in a cohort sampled during active or convalescent COVID-19. Each CDR3 is given with its conserved first and last residue. The D gene is left open where the match is weak. Clone size is not always given. Where it is, it says once, few, many or a class for expanded clones.

>TRBJ1-4|TRBD1|TRBV18|.
TGTGCCAGCTCACCACGTGGGACAGGGGAAGGTGAAAAACTGTTTTTT
CASSPRGTGEGEKLFF
>TRBJ1-5|TRBD1|TRBV10-2|.
TGCGCCAGCAGTGAAGGGTATACAGGGGGAAGACAGCCCCAGCATTTT
CASSEGYTGGRQPQHF
>TRBJ2-7|TRBD2|TRBV6-5|.
TGTGCCAGCAGTCCTTATAGCGGGGGCTACGAGCAGTACTTC
CASSPYSGGYEQYF
>TRBJ1-1|TRBD1|TRBV2|.
TGTGCCAGCAGTGAACCCTGGACAGGGGTTAGGAACACTGAAGCTTTCTTT
CASSEPWTGVRNTEAFF
>TRBJ2-5|.|TRBV5-4|.
TGTGCCAGCAGCTTTATCAGGGATCTGGAGACCCAGTACTTC
CASSFIRDLETQYF
>TRBJ2-3|TRBD2|TRBV28|.
TGTGCCAGCAGCCTCAGCGGGGCCGGCACAGATACGCAGTATTTT
CASSLSGAGTDTQYF
>TRBJ2-3|.|TRBV25-1|once
TGTGCCAGCAGCACTCCCCTAGGTACGCAGTATTTT
CASSTPLGTQYF
>TRBJ1-1|TRBD1|TRBV6-5|few
TGTGCCAGCAGTTACGGGACAGGGGGCAGGGCCACTGAAGCTTTCTTT
CASSYGTGGRATEAFF
>TRBJ1-2|.|TRBV19|.
TGTGCCAGTAACGGAGGCCGCTATGGCTACACCTTC
CASNGGRYGYTF
>TRBJ2-1|.|TRBV28|.
TGTGCCAGCAGTTTGAGGCAGGTAGGGGATTTTGAGCAGTTCTTC
CASSLRQVGDFEQFF
>TRBJ1-2|.|TRBV11-3|medium-sized
TGTGCCAGCGCAGCTAACTATGGCTACACCTTC
CASAANYGYTF
>TRBJ2-7|.|TRBV5-1|.
TGCGCCAGCAGTCTTGACAGAGCCTACGAGCAGTACTTC
CASSLDRAYEQYF
>TRBJ2-1|.|TRBV9|once
TGTGCCAGCAGCGTAGACTCCAATGAGCAGTTCTTC
CASSVDSNEQFF
>TRBJ1-2|TRBD1|TRBV4-2|.
TGTGCCAGCAGCCCCCCGGCAGGGGGTTCGTATGGCTACACCTTC
CASSPPAGGSYGYTF
>TRBJ2-3|.|TRBV15|.
TGTGCCACCAGCAGAGATTTTGCCGGGGATACGCAGTATTTT
CATSRDFAGDTQYF
>TRBJ2-7|TRBD2|TRBV30|.
TGTGCCTGGAGCACCAGCGGGAGGCTCTACGAGCAGTACTTC
CAWSTSGRLYEQYF
>TRBJ1-6|TRBD1|TRBV4-1|.
TGCGCCAGCAGCCGGGACAGGGGAGGGAAGTCACCCCTCCACTTT
CASSRDRGGKSPLHF
>TRBJ2-2|.|TRBV7-3|once
TGTGCCAGCAGCCCCACAGGGACCAACACCGGGGAGCTGTTTTTT
CASSPTGTNTGELFF
>TRBJ1-3|TRBD1|TRBV28|.
TGTGCCAGCAGTACAGGGGGTGTGGGAAACACCATATATTTT
CASSTGGVGNTIYF